Listed below are T cell receptor beta chains from one sample, sequenced in a study of blood T cells in healthy people across ages. Each CDR3 protein gets one entry after TCRdb re-called the 5' RACE reads with MiXCR. The sample includes 760,000 or so distinct CDR3 sequences, about 25% of them seen just once. These same records also appear under a second study, on T cells of mothers and their children.

Specimen: blood. All receptors come from a boy aged 5-17 years in good health. The CDR3 runs from the conserved cysteine through the conserved F or W. Fields, in order: clone size, D gene, J gene, CDR3 length, V gene, CDR3 protein, CDR3 DNA. The D gene is left open where the match is weak. Expanded clones are given a class, and other clones once, few, many or no size at all.

.,TRBD1,TRBJ1-6,18,TRBV10-3,CAIRGGQPGSSYNSPLHF,TGTGCCATCAGGGGGGGACAGCCCGGGAGCTCCTATAATTCACCCCTCCACTTT
few,.,TRBJ2-7,14,TRBV4-3,CASSQVTSSYEQYF,TGCGCCAGCAGCCAAGTCACGAGCTCCTACGAGCAGTACTTC
few,.,TRBJ2-5,12,TRBV28,CAGRSNQETQYF,TGTGCCGGCCGTTCAAACCAAGAGACCCAGTACTTC
.,TRBD2,TRBJ2-7,14,TRBV4-3,CASSRGLGRYEQYF,TGCGCCAGCAGCCGGGGACTAGGGCGATACGAGCAGTACTTC
many,.,TRBJ2-5,14,TRBV28,CASGKQEIQETQYF,TGTGCCAGCGGGAAGCAGGAAATACAAGAGACCCAGTACTTC
few,.,TRBJ1-1,14,TRBV6-2/TRBV6-3,CASRDGVPNTEAFF,TGTGCCAGCAGGGACGGAGTGCCTAACACTGAAGCTTTCTTT
.,TRBD1,TRBJ2-1,17,TRBV19,CASSVGPRGSAYNEQFF,TGTGCCAGTAGTGTGGGACCCAGGGGGAGTGCCTACAATGAGCAGTTCTTC
few,.,TRBJ2-2,14,TRBV7-3,CASSPGLYSGELFF,TGTGCCAGCAGCCCCGGACTTTATAGCGGGGAGCTGTTTTTT
few,TRBD1,TRBJ1-2,16,TRBV10-3,CAISEIPTGDIDGYTF,TGTGCCATCAGTGAGATACCGACAGGGGATATTGATGGCTACACCTTC
.,.,TRBJ1-2,14,TRBV5-1,CASSSTQVNYGYTF,TGCGCCAGCAGTTCCACTCAGGTTAACTATGGCTACACCTTC